The 27 T cell receptor beta chains below were found in one sample sequenced in a study of T-cell reconstitution after alpha-beta-depleted transplantation in children. Unique molecular identifiers were incorporated into the prepared TCRbeta library. TCRdb re-derived calls from the PCR reads in MiXCR, one entry per CDR3 protein. The sample holds more than 550,000 distinct CDR3 sequences, about 10% seen once. The sample in question was PBMCs from the stem cell graft donor, obtained from the stem cell graft. The receptors here all came from a human donor who donated a stem cell graft to a child with acute myeloid leukemia.

In DNA, the CDR3 is TGTGCCAGCACCCCCGGCGGGCACAGGCCCCCATATGGCTACACCTTC. It encodes CASTPGGHRPPYGYTF. This sequence joins TRBV6-1 and TRBJ1-2, with a possible D match to TRBD1 (5 bases). Per germline, CDR1 MNHNS and CDR2 SASEGT. V was trimmed by 7 bases and J by 5 bases, leaving 23 bases between them. CDR3 length equals 16 residues.

Ten or more counts support this clonotype. The chain uses TRBV5-1 and TRBJ2-2; D ambiguous. CDR3 size: 13 residues. Germline CDR1 SGHRS, CDR2 YFSETQ. Trimming removed 5 bases at V and 6 bases at J, with 11 bases between. As DNA, the CDR3 is TGCGCCAGCAGTGAAGAGAGGCCCGGGGAGCTGTTTTTT. This gives the protein CASSEERPGELFF.

The table lists this clonotype with a count of one. This chain connects TRBV7-6 to TRBJ2-2; D is perhaps TRBD2 (6 bases). The CDR3 is 18 residues long. V was cut by 1 base and J by 4 bases, with 19 bases left in between. The germline V gene encodes CDR1 SGHVS and CDR2 FNYEAQ. CDR3 sequence (DNA): TGTGCCAGCAGCTTAGTCACGGCCGCCGCCGGGGGCACCGGGGAGCTGTTTTTT. Encoded protein: CASSLVTAAAGGTGELFF.

The chain has TRBV20-1 and TRBJ2-7, with TRBD2 identical over 14 bases. V dropped 6 bases and J dropped 6; count of bases not matched to a gene: 7. Looked up from germline, CDR1 is DFQATT and CDR2 is SNEGSKA (reference sequence). The CDR3 is 14 residues long. The CDR3 is CSAPTSGRAGEQYF. The CDR3 DNA reads TGCAGTGCGCCGACTAGCGGGAGGGCGGGCGAGCAGTACTTC.

In this sample, this clonotype turned up many times. The CDR3 DNA reads as TGTGCCACCAGCGGACCAACATTTGAGGGGTCCCGGCTTTTAGCCAAAAACATTCAGTACTTC. Translation: CATSGPTFEGSRLLAKNIQYF. The genes are TRBV15 and TRBJ2-4; D is tentatively TRBD1 or TRBD2 (5 bases each). Trimming shortened V by 5 bases and J by 0 bases, and 29 bases separated the two germline ends. Germline-derived CDR1 and CDR2 are LNHNV and YYDKDF (reference sequence). CDR3 length: 21 residues.

This chain links TRBV3-1 with TRBJ2-5; 7 positions agree with TRBD1. Germline CDR1 reads LGHDT; CDR2 reads YNNKEL (reference sequence). V lost 3 bases to trimming and J lost 0 bases; unmatched junction nucleotides: 4. This CDR3 is 15 amino acids long. Written as DNA, the CDR3 is TGTGCCAGCAGCCAGGACGACAGGGACCAAGAGACCCAGTACTTC. This encodes CASSQDDRDQETQYF.

The V gene is TRBV25-1, the J gene TRBJ2-5; D remains unclear. Germline-derived CDR1 and CDR2 are MGHDK and SYGVNS. The V end lost 3 bases, the J end lost 5 bases, and 10 bases lay between the germline ends. The CDR3 length is 13 residues. CDR3 bases: TGTGCCAGCAGTGACATCGATGTCGAGACCCAGTACTTC. Its protein is CASSDIDVETQYF. Filled out from reference TRBV25-1 and TRBJ2-5, the complete variable domain reads EADIYQTPRYLVIGTGKKITLECSQTMGHDKMYWYQQDPGMELHLIHYSYGVNSTEKGDLSSESTVSRIRTEHFPLTLESARPSHTSQYLCASSDIDVETQYFGPGTRLLVL.

The V and J genes are TRBV4-1 and TRBJ2-3; D gene uncertain. Germline CDR1 and CDR2: MGHRA and YSYEKL. Trimming cost V 3 bases and J 2 bases, with 9 bases left between them. This CDR3 has 14 amino acids. The DNA for the CDR3 is TGCGCCAGCAGCCATCCGGCCTACACAGATACGCAGTATTTT. This codes for CASSHPAYTDTQYF.

This clonotype was recorded a few times. The rearrangement links TRBV7-2 to TRBJ2-7; 9 nucleotides line up with TRBD2. V gave up 5 bases and J gave up 1 base; unmatched junction bases: 9. Germline CDR1 SGHTA, CDR2 FQGNSA. The CDR3 sequence is 16 residues long. The CDR3 loop is CASSLSAGGPSYEQYF. CDR3 sequence (DNA): TGTGCCAGCAGCCTGAGCGCGGGAGGGCCGTCCTACGAGCAGTACTTC.

This clonotype has ten or more counts. The rearrangement links TRBV29-1 to TRBJ2-7; D gene uncertain. V lost 1 base to trimming and J lost 4 bases, with 8 bases between them. CDR1 and CDR2 (germline): SQVTM, ANQGSEA. The length of the CDR3 is 12 residues. CDR3 in amino acids: CSVEVSVYEQYF. The DNA for the CDR3 is TGCAGCGTTGAAGTCAGCGTTTACGAGCAGTACTTC.

This clonotype was seen ten or more times. The chain couples TRBV12-3 or TRBV12-4 to TRBJ2-1, with D tentatively TRBD2 (9 bases). The length of the CDR3 is 18 residues. V was trimmed by 3 bases and J by 6 bases, leaving 24 bases between them. The CDR3 here is CASSFMRQPSGTGNEQFF. The CDR3 DNA is TGTGCCAGCAGTTTCATGCGCCAGCCTAGCGGGACAGGCAATGAGCAGTTCTTC.

This clonotype occurred a few times. CDR3 region: CASSLTQGTQYF. The CDR3 coding sequence is TGCGCCAGCAGCTTGACCCAGGGTACGCAGTATTTT. J is TRBJ2-3 and V is TRBV5-1, with D possibly being TRBD1 (5 bases). With 1 base removed from V and 8 bases from J, the gap between germline ends came to 8 bases. The CDR3 has 12 amino acids. The V gene's germline CDR1 is SGHRS and CDR2 YFSETQ.

At least ten counts were recorded for this clonotype. The CDR3: CSAKGQYVDTEAFF. The CDR3 DNA sequence: TGCAGTGCTAAAGGACAGTACGTCGACACTGAAGCTTTCTTT. J is TRBJ1-1 and V is TRBV20-1; TRBD1 is a possible D gene (6 bases). In germline, CDR1 is DFQATT, CDR2 SNEGSKA (reference sequence). The CDR3 is 14 amino acids. Trimming removed 4 bases at V and 3 bases at J, with 15 bases between.

The rearrangement links TRBV15 to TRBJ2-6; D possibly corresponds to TRBD2 (6 bases). The CDR3 is 16 residues long. Trimming pared 5 bases from V and 0 bases from J, leaving 11 bases between. CDR1 and CDR2 from the germline V gene are LNHNV and YYDKDF (reference sequence). The CDR3 loop reads CATSGWEDSGANVLTF. In nucleotides, the CDR3 is TGTGCCACCAGCGGGTGGGAGGACTCTGGGGCCAACGTCCTGACTTTC.

In this sample, this clonotype turned up many times. This chain connects TRBV25-1 to TRBJ2-5; D is perhaps TRBD2 (6 bases). This CDR3 has 16 residues. Germline V lookup: CDR1 MGHDK, CDR2 SYGVNS. V lost 1 base, J lost 2 bases, and 14 bases lay in between. The CDR3 DNA reads TGTGCCAGCAGTGAATCGGACTATGGAGGGCAAGAGACCCAGTACTTC. The encoded protein is CASSESDYGGQETQYF.

This sequence joins TRBV3-1 and TRBJ1-5; D ambiguous. V was shortened by 2 bases and J by 4 bases, with 12 bases between the two germline ends. The CDR3 covers 15 residues. Per germline, CDR1 LGHDT and CDR2 YNNKEL (reference sequence). CDR3 bases: TGTGCCAGCAGCCAACAAGCGTCCGGAAATCAGCCCCAGCATTTT. Encoded protein: CASSQQASGNQPQHF. Using reference TRBV3-1 and TRBJ1-5 for the parts outside the CDR3, the full variable domain is DTAVSQTPKYLVTQMGNDKSIKCEQNLGHDTMYWYKQDSKKFLKIMFSYNNKELIINETVPNRFSPKSPDKAHLNLHINSLELGDSAVYFCASSQQASGNQPQHFGDGTRLSIL.

This clonotype was picked up many times. This chain connects TRBV6-6 to TRBJ2-3, with D unresolved. The germline V and J ends were trimmed by 2 bases and 2 bases, with 5 bases remaining between them. CDR1 and CDR2 from the germline V gene are MNHNY and SVGAGI (reference sequence). The CDR3 is 13 residues long. CDR3 protein: CASSYVSTDTQYF. The CDR3 bases are TGTGCCAGCAGTTACGTTTCCACAGATACGCAGTATTTT.

This clonotype came up many times. The chain uses TRBV25-1 and TRBJ2-3; the D gene is possibly TRBD2 (5 bases). The CDR3 runs to 14 residues. Trimming stripped 7 bases from V and 7 bases from J, with 18 bases between. Germline CDR1 is MGHDK and CDR2 is SYGVNS. The chain's CDR3 is CASTPPLEINTQYF. The CDR3 DNA sequence: TGTGCCAGCACCCCCCCACTAGAGATAAATACGCAGTATTTT.

The V call is TRBV5-1, the J call TRBJ2-6; D gene ambiguous. The germline V gene has CDR1 SGHRS and CDR2 YFSETQ. The CDR3 loop spans 16 amino acids. Trimming pared 4 bases from V and 1 base from J, leaving 12 bases between. The CDR3 here is CASSAKASSGANVLTF. DNA of the CDR3: TGCGCCAGCAGCGCAAAAGCCTCTTCTGGGGCCAACGTCCTGACTTTC.

This clonotype has ten or more counts. The V gene is TRBV6-5, the J gene TRBJ2-2; D not resolved. Germline V gives CDR1 MNHEY, CDR2 SVGAGI. The length of the CDR3 is 15 residues. Between the trimmed V and J ends, which lost 2 bases and 4 bases, there was a span of 11 bases. CDR3 in amino acids: CASSYDPYATGELFF. CDR3 nucleotide sequence: TGTGCCAGCAGTTACGATCCTTATGCCACCGGGGAGCTGTTTTTT.

This clonotype was detected only once. The chain links TRBV6-5 to TRBJ2-3; 10 bases fit TRBD2. V shed 0 bases, J shed 5 bases, and the junction held 8 bases outside the gene matches. CDR1 is MNHEY, CDR2 SVGAGI, per germline. This CDR3 region has 17 residues. The DNA for the CDR3 is TGTGCCAGCAGTTACTCGCCGAGCGGGAGGGCTGTAGATACGCAGTATTTT. Amino acid sequence: CASSYSPSGRAVDTQYF.

This clonotype was picked up a small number of times. The chain links TRBV7-2 to TRBJ2-5; 8 nucleotides agree with TRBD1. Per the germline V gene, CDR1 is SGHTA and CDR2 is FQGNSA. With 1 base clipped from V and 2 bases from J, the junction kept 9 bases outside the gene matches. CDR3 size: 17 residues. CDR3 in DNA: TGTGCCAGCAGCTTAGGGCGTGGGGACAGGCAACAAGAGACCCAGTACTTC. Translating it yields CASSLGRGDRQQETQYF.

This clonotype was seen more than once but under ten times. The chain combines TRBV4-1 with TRBJ2-1, with 8 bases identical to TRBD2. Losses at the gene ends were 1 base for V and 10 bases for J; bases not matched to a gene: 6. Germline V gene sequence: CDR1 MGHRA, CDR2 YSYEKL. The length of the CDR3 is 14 residues. This CDR3 is CASSQAGGPKEQFF. DNA of the CDR3: TGCGCCAGCAGCCAAGCGGGAGGGCCGAAGGAGCAGTTCTTC.

As to this clonotype: Possible read error: a much larger clone is one base away. The chain links TRBV29-1 to TRBJ2-2; TRBD1 matches at 10 bases. With V trimmed by 6 bases and J by 5 bases, 6 bases remained unmatched. The CDR3 covers 14 residues. The germline CDR1 and CDR2 sequences are SQVTM and ANQGSEA. The CDR3 spells CSVEDRGETGELFF. The CDR3 bases are TGCAGCGTGGAGGACAGGGGGGAGACCGGGGAGCTGTTTTTT.

This clonotype was counted at least ten times. The chain recombines TRBV7-3 with TRBJ2-7; D possibly uses TRBD1 or TRBD2 (5 bases each). This CDR3 has 13 residues. Germline CDR1 and CDR2: SGHTA and FQGTGA. Trimming removed 5 bases at V and 7 bases at J, with 15 bases between. The chain's CDR3 is CASSRTGTGEQYF. CDR3 in DNA: TGTGCCAGCAGCCGCACGGGGACGGGGGAGCAGTACTTC.

CDR3 protein: CAWSVGGEGDTQYF. CDR3 DNA sequence: TGTGCCTGGAGTGTAGGCGGGGAGGGGGATACGCAGTATTTT. This sequence joins TRBV30 and TRBJ2-3; 7 bases match TRBD2. Germline loops: CDR1 GTSNPN, CDR2 SVGIG (reference sequence). This CDR3 region has 14 residues. V lost 0 bases to trimming and J lost 6 bases; unmatched junction nucleotides: 6. The full variable domain, its missing parts supplied by reference TRBV30 and TRBJ2-3, is SQTIHQWPATLVQPVGSPLSLECTVEGTSNPNLYWYRQAAGRGLQLLFYSVGIGQISSEVPQNLSASRPQDRQFILSSKKLLLSDSGFYLCAWSVGGEGDTQYFGPGTRLTVL.

This clonotype has a count of ten or more. The chain links TRBV29-1 to TRBJ1-2; 8 bases map to TRBD1. V was clipped by 4 bases and J by 3 bases; unmatched bases: 1. CDR3 length equals 12 residues. Germline values: CDR1 SQVTM, CDR2 ANQGSEA. The CDR3 loop is CSVVTGDYGYTF. CDR3 coding DNA: TGCAGCGTTGTGACAGGGGACTATGGCTACACCTTC.